These 18 T cell receptor beta chains came from one sample sequenced in a study of T cell responses to AZD1222 COVID-19 vaccine. Only in-frame clones appear in the TCRdb table, and some are missing; sequencing was by immunoSEQ multiplex PCR. Found here are about 130,000 clones, approximately 86% of them singletons; the top ten hold 10% to 15%. Sequencing used peripheral blood, obtained on day 0 of AZD1222 vaccination. The receptors stem from an adult in good health.

The V call is TRBV15, the J call TRBJ1-2; the D is unclear. With 2 bases removed from V and 4 bases from J, the gap between germline ends came to 14 bases. The CDR3 spans 15 residues. Germline lookup yields CDR1 LNHNV and CDR2 YYDKDF (reference sequence). CDR3 bases: TGTGCCACCAGCAGAAGTGGAAGGGAGACCTATGGCTACACCTTC. It codes for CATSRSGRETYGYTF.

This clone was counted between two and nine times. This chain uses TRBV7-9 with TRBJ1-2; possibly TRBD1 for D (5 bases). V was pared by 5 bases and J by 2 bases, with 12 bases between. The CDR3 length is 14 residues. Germline loops: CDR1 SEHNR, CDR2 FQNEAQ (reference sequence). CDR3 residues: CASSARQTNYGYTF. As DNA, the CDR3 is TGTGCCAGCAGCGCGCGACAGACCAACTATGGCTACACCTTC.

J is TRBJ2-1 and V is TRBV19; tentative D call: TRBD1 (6 bases). This CDR3 region has 13 residues. CDR1 LNHDA and CDR2 SQIVND come from the germline V gene (reference sequence). Trimming removed 6 bases from V and 9 bases from J, with 15 bases in between. The CDR3 spells CASSPGTNSEQFF. The CDR3 bases are TGTGCCAGTAGCCCGGGGACAAATAGTGAGCAGTTCTTC.

The V gene is TRBV7-9, the J gene TRBJ1-3, with TRBD1 identical over 7 bases. Germline V gene lookup returns CDR1 SEHNR and CDR2 FQNEAQ (reference sequence). The CDR3 consists of 17 residues. Trimming at V came to 1 base and at J to 0 bases, leaving 6 bases not matched to a gene. In DNA form, the CDR3 reads TGTGCCAGCAGCTTAGGGACGGCAGGGGGCTCTGGAAACACCATATATTTT. This gives the protein CASSLGTAGGSGNTIYF.

This chain uses TRBV7-3 with TRBJ2-3; D remains ambiguous. Trimming took 2 bases from V and 1 from J, leaving 10 bases between them. CDR1 and CDR2 from the germline V gene are SGHTA and FQGTGA. The CDR3 contains 15 residues. Here the CDR3 reads CASSLEAIRTDTQYF. The CDR3 coding sequence is TGTGCCAGCAGCTTAGAAGCCATCCGCACAGATACGCAGTATTTT.

This clone was seen just once. The chain employs TRBV10-3 and TRBJ2-2; TRBD1 matches at 9 bases. The CDR3 has 16 residues. The V gene's germline CDR1 is ENHRY and CDR2 SYGVKD. V gave up 5 bases and J gave up 6 bases; unmatched junction bases: 10. This chain's CDR3 is CAISSTPGQGAGELFF. CDR3 nucleotides: TGTGCCATCAGTTCCACCCCGGGACAGGGAGCCGGGGAGCTGTTTTTT.

The chain employs TRBV27 and TRBJ2-7; tentative D call: TRBD1 (5 bases). The CDR3 has 15 amino acids. V was trimmed by 5 bases and J by 1 base, leaving 15 bases between them. Germline-derived CDR1 and CDR2 are MNHEY and SMNVEV (reference sequence). Written as DNA, the CDR3 is TGTGCCAGCAGTCCCACCGGACACCGGTCCTACGAGCAGTACTTC. Translation: CASSPTGHRSYEQYF.

This sequence joins TRBV5-4 and TRBJ2-7; D perhaps matches TRBD2 (6 bases). The CDR3 loop spans 14 amino acids. Germline values: CDR1 SGHNT, CDR2 YYREEE (reference sequence). Trimming removed 2 bases from V and 4 bases from J, with 13 bases in between. The chain's CDR3 is CASSFGGVIYEQYF. The DNA for the CDR3 is TGTGCCAGCAGCTTTGGCGGGGTGATATACGAGCAGTACTTC. The variable domain in full, completed from reference TRBV5-4 and TRBJ2-7, reads ETGVTQSPTHLIKTRGQQVTLRCSSQSGHNTVSWYQQALGQGPQFIFQYYREEENGRGNFPPRFSGLQFPNYSSELNVNALELDDSALYLCASSFGGVIYEQYFGPGTRLTVT.

The V and J genes are TRBV28 and TRBJ2-5; D unresolved. This CDR3 spans 14 amino acids. The V end was cut by 6 bases, the J end by 3 bases, with 14 bases between. Germline V lookup: CDR1 MDHEN, CDR2 SYDVKM. The CDR3 nucleotides are TGTGCCAGCAGACCCTCCGGACGGAAAGAGACCCAGTACTTC. Translated: CASRPSGRKETQYF.

The V gene is TRBV6-5, the J gene TRBJ2-7; 9 nucleotides align to TRBD1. V lost 4 bases to trimming and J lost 7 bases; unmatched junction nucleotides: 11. In germline, CDR1 is MNHEY, CDR2 SVGAGI. CDR3 length equals 15 residues. This CDR3 reads CASSSPGQGLPEQYF. The CDR3 DNA reads TGTGCCAGCAGTTCCCCGGGACAGGGTCTTCCAGAGCAGTACTTC.

This sequence joins TRBV6-2 or TRBV6-3 and TRBJ2-7; TRBD1 agrees at 9 bases. The germline V gene encodes CDR1 MNHEY and CDR2 SVGEGT. With 4 bases clipped from V and 1 base from J, the junction kept 8 bases outside the gene matches. CDR3 length: 16 residues. The CDR3 region has the DNA TGTGCCAGCAGTTCCGATGGACAGGGGTATTCCTACGAGCAGTACTTC. Translation gives CASSSDGQGYSYEQYF.

Only a few counts were recorded for this clone. The chain couples TRBV20-1 to TRBJ2-1, with a weak D call TRBD1 (6 bases). CDR1 is DFQATT, CDR2 SNEGSKA, per germline (reference sequence). V was clipped by 3 bases and J by 7 bases, with 28 bases between them. This CDR3 region has 18 residues. CDR3 in DNA: TGCAGTGCTAGTTCTTCCAGGACAGCCAATCCCGAGGAGAATGAGCAGTTCTTC. Its protein is CSASSSRTANPEENEQFF.

A few counts support this clone. Other nucleotide sequences from this sample produce the same CDR3. The V gene is TRBV9, the J gene TRBJ2-5; the D gene is possibly TRBD2 (7 bases). CDR3 length equals 15 residues. With 0 bases removed from V and 5 bases from J, the gap between germline ends came to 14 bases. The germline V gene has CDR1 SGDLS and CDR2 YYNGEE. The CDR3 region has the DNA TGTGCCAGCAGCGTAGGGCGGGGGCGGGGGGAGACCCAGTACTTC. Translated, it gives CASSVGRGRGETQYF.

This rearrangement joins TRBV4-1 to TRBJ2-3, with TRBD1 matching over 9 bases. Germline CDR1 and CDR2: MGHRA and YSYEKL. The CDR3 sequence is 16 residues long. With V trimmed by 2 bases and J by 3 bases, 6 bases remained unmatched. The CDR3 protein is CASSQLSGQGTDTQYF. CDR3 sequence (DNA): TGCGCCAGCAGCCAACTCTCGGGACAGGGAACAGATACGCAGTATTTT.

J is TRBJ1-1 and V is TRBV7-2; TRBD1 matches at 12 bases. Per germline, CDR1 SGHTA and CDR2 FQGNSA. This CDR3 is built from 14 residues. V lost 4 bases and J lost 7; bases outside the gene matches: 4. The CDR3 DNA is TGTGCCAGCAGCTCTAGGGACAGGGGGCGTGAAGCTTTCTTT. Amino acid sequence: CASSSRDRGREAFF. Variable domain in full (rest from reference TRBV7-2 and TRBJ1-1): GAGVSQSPSNKVTEKGKDVELRCDPISGHTALYWYRQSLGQGLEFLIYFQGNSAPDKSGLPSDRFSAERTGGSVSTLTIQRTQQEDSAVYLCASSSRDRGREAFFGQGTRLTVV.

The rearrangement joins TRBV7-3 to TRBJ1-1, with TRBD1 matching 7 bases. Trimming took 5 bases from V and 1 from J; bases not matched to a gene: 7. The CDR3 totals 15 residues. Germline V CDR1 and CDR2: SGHTA, FQGTGA. CDR3 sequence: CASSLTTGRNTEAFF. CDR3 in DNA: TGTGCCAGCAGCCTTACGACAGGGAGGAACACTGAAGCTTTCTTT. Together with reference TRBV7-3 and TRBJ1-1, the CDR3 gives the full variable domain: GAGVSQTPSNKVTEKGKYVELRCDPISGHTALYWYRQSLGQGPEFLIYFQGTGAADDSGLPNDRFFAVRPEGSVSTLKIQRTERGDSAVYLCASSLTTGRNTEAFFGQGTRLTVV.

J is TRBJ1-2 and V is TRBV3-1 (or the pseudogene TRBV3-2); the D is unclear. The V and J ends lost 0 bases and 7 bases respectively, with 12 bases between them. The V gene's germline CDR1 is LGHDT and CDR2 YNNKEL (reference sequence). The length of the CDR3 is 14 residues. CDR3 sequence reads: CASSQEAEDSGYTF. CDR3 coding DNA: TGTGCCAGCAGCCAAGAGGCAGAGGATAGTGGCTACACCTTC.

The chain links TRBV27 to TRBJ1-2, with D possibly TRBD1 on 6 matching bases. The CDR3 runs to 16 residues. The germline gives CDR1 MNHEY, CDR2 SMNVEV (reference sequence). V dropped 5 bases and J dropped 6 bases, with 22 bases sitting between them. In nucleotides, the CDR3 is TGTGCCAGCAGTAAGACTGCTGGAGGGGGTTGGAATGGCTACACCTTC. This sequence encodes CASSKTAGGGWNGYTF.